This T cell receptor beta chain derives from a study of spatial heterogeneity in lung cancer. Across the study: A unique TCR and UMI combination showed up more than ten times in raw reads, on average. Study-wide points: Relative to follow-up, resection was when ubiquitous expanded tumor TCRs appeared more in blood.

TCRdb re-analysed the 5' RACE reads in MiXCR, keeping a single row per CDR3 protein. The table has tens of thousands of distinct CDR3 sequences, 10% to 15% seen once. A few counts support this clonotype. Its specificity is unknown. Germline V lookup: CDR1 SGHAT, CDR2 FQNNGV. This CDR3 has 15 residues. Trimming pared 4 bases from V and 4 bases from J, leaving 13 bases between. Time point of the sample: sample taken at primary tumor resection. Sequencing of whole RNA from tumor, nontumor lung or frozen PBMC involved no sorting. Here the sequenced sample was PBMCs, taken at surgery. This chain uses TRBV11-2 with TRBJ1-4, with D possibly TRBD1 on 5 matching bases. The receptor was isolated from a male donor with early-stage non-small cell lung cancer. The CDR3 is CASSSPGTGNEKLFF. DNA of the CDR3: TGTGCCAGCAGCTCCCCCGGGACCGGTAATGAAAAACTGTTTTTT.